The rows below give T cell receptor beta chains drawn from one sample of a study of shared clonotypes between healthy human individuals. Data came from immunoSEQ multiplex PCR; TCRdb stores just in-frame clones and leaves some out. This sample has roughly 2,000,000 clones, with over 85% found just once. Sequencing input: naive CD8+ T cells sorted from blood. Receptors were obtained from a man aged 18-30 years in good health. CDR3s include the opening cysteine and the closing phenylalanine or tryptophan. The D gene is left open where the match is weak.

d_gene	v_gene	len	j_gene	CDR3aa	CDR3nt
.	TRBV7-9	15	TRBJ1-4	CASSPLDDLNEKLFF	TGTGCCAGCAGCCCTTTAGACGATCTTAATGAAAAACTGTTTTTT
.	TRBV11-2	13	TRBJ2-7	CASSLDPRYEQYF	TGTGCCAGCAGCTTAGATCCCAGGTACGAGCAGTACTTC
.	TRBV4-1	17	TRBJ2-3	CASSLSSDYLFTDTQYF	TGCGCCAGCAGCCTCTCAAGTGACTACCTCTTCACAGATACGCAGTATTTT
TRBD1	TRBV6-4	16	TRBJ1-3	CASSKGDRGAGNTIYF	TGTGCCAGCAGCAAAGGGGACAGGGGAGCTGGAAACACCATATATTTT
.	TRBV7-2	15	TRBJ1-4	CASSLWGASDEKLFF	TGTGCCAGCAGCTTGTGGGGGGCGTCGGATGAAAAACTGTTTTTT
.	TRBV28	13	TRBJ1-1	CASSFIRGRKAFF	TGTGCCAGCAGTTTTATCCGGGGGCGGAAAGCTTTCTTT
.	TRBV7-9	16	TRBJ2-3	CASRDGGGRSTDTQYF	TGTGCCAGCAGAGATGGAGGGGGCCGAAGCACAGATACGCAGTATTTT
.	TRBV2	13	TRBJ2-7	CASSEVEPHEQYF	TGTGCCAGCAGTGAAGTTGAACCCCACGAGCAGTACTTC
.	TRBV4-1	13	TRBJ1-1	CASSQVPETEAFF	TGCGCCAGCAGCCAAGTACCGGAGACTGAAGCTTTCTTT
TRBD2	TRBV27	16	TRBJ2-7	CASSLSAGEHSYEQYF	TGTGCCAGCAGTTTATCTGCGGGAGAACACTCCTACGAGCAGTACTTC
.	TRBV27	16	TRBJ2-2	CASSFTGTQYTGELFF	TGTGCCAGCAGTTTCACCGGGACCCAATACACCGGGGAGCTGTTTTTT